Presented here are 27 T cell receptor beta chains from one specimen sequenced in a study of cytomegalovirus exposure and HLA in healthy donors. PCR was performed using 60 Vbeta and 13 Jbeta primers. Measured with immunoSEQ multiplex PCR; TCRdb has only the in-frame clones, and not every one. The table for this sample gives under 100,000 clones. The sample taken for sequencing was PBMCs. The receptors originated from a woman aged 25 to 45 in good health and CMV-seronegative.

The chain combines TRBV5-4 with TRBJ2-7; 7 nucleotides agree with TRBD1. Per the germline V gene, CDR1 is SGHNT and CDR2 is YYREEE (reference sequence). The CDR3 has 15 residues. V was clipped by 0 bases and J by 3 bases; unmatched bases: 6. The CDR3, as DNA: TGTGCCAGCAGCTTGGAAGGCCGGGACAGCTACGAGCAGTACTTC. This encodes CASSLEGRDSYEQYF. The complete variable domain, with remaining parts taken from reference TRBV5-4 and TRBJ2-7, reads ETGVTQSPTHLIKTRGQQVTLRCSSQSGHNTVSWYQQALGQGPQFIFQYYREEENGRGNFPPRFSGLQFPNYSSELNVNALELDDSALYLCASSLEGRDSYEQYFGPGTRLTVT.

The chain couples TRBV19 to TRBJ1-2; tentatively, D is TRBD1 (5 bases). This CDR3 has 14 residues. Germline lookup yields CDR1 LNHDA and CDR2 SQIVND (reference sequence). The V end was cut by 3 bases, the J end by 1 base, with 9 bases between. The CDR3 loop reads CASSIPGINYGYTF. The CDR3 DNA reads TGTGCCAGTAGTATCCCAGGGATTAACTATGGCTACACCTTC.

V usage is TRBV15 and J usage is TRBJ1-5; a possible D gene is TRBD1 (5 bases). Germline V gives CDR1 LNHNV, CDR2 YYDKDF (reference sequence). With 0 bases removed from V and 6 bases from J, the gap between germline ends came to 21 bases. There are 18 residues in the CDR3. The CDR3 DNA reads TGTGCCACCAGCAGAGATGGCAAGGGTCGGCAGGGCGGTCAGCCCCAGCATTTT. Translated: CATSRDGKGRQGGQPQHF.

This chain links TRBV27 with TRBJ2-7; weak D call: TRBD2 (5 bases). From germline, CDR1 is MNHEY and CDR2 SMNVEV (reference sequence). The CDR3 is 16 amino acids. V lost 2 bases, J lost 0 bases, and 14 bases lay in between. CDR3 nucleotides: TGTGCCAGCAGTTTAAGCGGTCTCACCAGCTCCTACGAGCAGTACTTC. Residues: CASSLSGLTSSYEQYF.

The chain recombines TRBV19 with TRBJ1-5; the D gene is possibly TRBD1 (6 bases). The V gene's germline CDR1 is LNHDA and CDR2 SQIVND (reference sequence). The V gene lost 7 bases and the J gene lost 3 bases, with 13 bases spanning the gap. This CDR3 has 14 residues. CDR3 amino acids: CASTLSGANQPQHF. CDR3 coding DNA: TGTGCCAGTACTCTCTCAGGGGCCAATCAGCCCCAGCATTTT.

The rearrangement links TRBV6-6 to TRBJ1-4; TRBD1 matches 8 bases. The CDR3 runs 14 residues. J gave up 8 bases and V 2 bases, and 4 bases lay outside the gene matches. The V gene's germline CDR1 is MNHNY and CDR2 SVGAGI (reference sequence). Written as DNA, the CDR3 is TGTGCCAGCAGTTACGGACAGGGACCAGAAAAACTGTTTTTT. This encodes CASSYGQGPEKLFF.

The CDR3 DNA reads TGCGCCAGCAGGGAGCGGGCAGGGGGCACTGAAGCTTTCTTT. This translates into CASRERAGGTEAFF. The chain is built from TRBV5-1 and TRBJ1-1, with 7 bases aligning to TRBD1. The germline V gene encodes CDR1 SGHRS and CDR2 YFSETQ. Germline trimming cut 5 bases from V and 4 bases from J; bases unmatched to any gene: 8. The CDR3 has 14 residues.

This chain joins TRBV25-1 and TRBJ2-5; 9 nucleotides agree with TRBD2. Germline CDR1 MGHDK, CDR2 SYGVNS. The CDR3 loop spans 15 amino acids. The trim removed 5 bases at V and 4 bases at J, leaving 8 bases unmatched. CDR3 sequence: CASSPLAGGGETQYF. The CDR3 coding sequence is TGTGCCAGCAGTCCCCTTGCGGGAGGGGGAGAGACCCAGTACTTC.

The chain uses TRBV19 and TRBJ1-1; D remains ambiguous. CDR1 and CDR2 (germline): LNHDA, SQIVND (reference sequence). This CDR3 comprises 14 residues. The V gene lost 7 bases and the J gene lost 4 bases, with 16 bases spanning the gap. CDR3 in DNA: TGTGCCAGTAACCCCAATGTGGGGAGCACTGAAGCTTTCTTT. Protein product: CASNPNVGSTEAFF. Supplemented by reference TRBV19 and TRBJ1-1, the full variable domain reads DGGITQSPKYLFRKEGQNVTLSCEQNLNHDAMYWYRQDPGQGLRLIYYSQIVNDFQKGDIAEGYSVSREKKESFPLTVTSAQKNPTAFYLCASNPNVGSTEAFFGQGTRLTVV.

The V call is TRBV10-2, the J call TRBJ2-7; 7 bases fit TRBD2. The V segment lost 2 bases and the J segment 0 bases; nucleotides outside the gene matches: 4. Germline V CDR1 and CDR2: WSHSY, SAAADI. This CDR3 has 15 amino acids. CDR3 region: CASSELLAVSYEQYF. The CDR3 DNA follows: TGCGCCAGCAGTGAGCTGCTAGCGGTCTCCTACGAGCAGTACTTC.

V gene TRBV29-1 combines with J gene TRBJ2-1; D possibly corresponds to TRBD2 (6 bases). The CDR3 has 13 residues. V lost 1 base and J 8 bases, leaving 12 bases between the germline ends. In germline, CDR1 is SQVTM, CDR2 ANQGSEA. The CDR3 spells CSVEGRGGDEQFF. Here the CDR3 DNA reads TGCAGCGTTGAAGGGAGGGGTGGAGATGAGCAGTTCTTC.

The chain recombines TRBV7-9 with TRBJ1-1, with 8 nucleotides matching TRBD1. The CDR3 length is 15 residues. V was clipped by 5 bases and J by 1 base; unmatched bases: 6. Germline CDR1 SEHNR, CDR2 FQNEAQ (reference sequence). The CDR3 nucleotides read TGTGCCAGCAGCCTGCCCGACAGGGGGAACACTGAAGCTTTCTTT. It codes for CASSLPDRGNTEAFF. Filled out from reference TRBV7-9 and TRBJ1-1, the complete variable domain reads DTGVSQNPRHKITKRGQNVTFRCDPISEHNRLYWYRQTLGQGPEFLTYFQNEAQLEKSRLLSDRFSAERPKGSFSTLEIQRTEQGDSAMYLCASSLPDRGNTEAFFGQGTRLTVV.

The CDR3 bases are TGTGCCAGTAGTATCAGTGGGACAGGGTACAATGAGCAGTTCTTC. Translating gives CASSISGTGYNEQFF. The J gene is TRBJ2-1, the V gene TRBV19; 9 positions match TRBD1. Losses at the gene ends were 3 bases for V and 4 bases for J; bases not matched to a gene: 4. Looked up from germline, CDR1 is LNHDA and CDR2 is SQIVND (reference sequence). The length of the CDR3 is 15 residues.

In the case of this clone: Other DNA sequences within the sample encode an identical CDR3. The gene calls are TRBV29-1 and TRBJ1-1; D uncertain. The CDR3 length is 11 residues. CDR1 is SQVTM and CDR2 is ANQGSEA in the germline V gene. With 2 bases removed from V and 5 bases from J, the gap between germline ends came to 6 bases. CDR3 sequence (DNA): TGCAGCGTTGAATCGGGGACTGAAGCTTTCTTT. Residues: CSVESGTEAFF.

The chain links TRBV11-1 to TRBJ2-6; a possible D gene is TRBD1 (5 bases). Germline V lookup: CDR1 SGHAT, CDR2 FQDESV (reference sequence). V was clipped by 2 bases and J by 0 bases, with 14 bases between them. The length of the CDR3 is 18 residues. The CDR3 reads CASSLPTANPSGANVLTF. DNA for the CDR3: TGTGCCAGCAGCTTACCGACAGCCAACCCCTCTGGGGCCAACGTCCTGACTTTC.

The J gene is TRBJ1-2, the V gene TRBV7-8, with D perhaps TRBD1 (6 bases). CDR1 and CDR2 from the germline V gene are SGHVS and FQNEAQ. V shed 5 bases and J shed 4 bases, with 11 bases lying between them. This CDR3 region has 13 residues. The CDR3 nucleotides read TGTGCCAGCAGCCCAACAGGGCTCTATGGCTACACCTTC. Amino acids: CASSPTGLYGYTF.

V and J are TRBV30 and TRBJ1-2; a weak D match, TRBD1 (5 bases). In germline, CDR1 is GTSNPN, CDR2 SVGIG (reference sequence). V lost 4 bases to trimming and J lost 7 bases, with 13 bases between them. There are 12 residues in the CDR3. CDR3 nucleotide sequence: TGTGCCTGGAATCTGGCAGGGTTTGGCTACACCTTC. Translated: CAWNLAGFGYTF.

The chain recombines TRBV27 with TRBJ1-6; D unresolved. CDR3 length: 12 amino acids. The germline gives CDR1 MNHEY, CDR2 SMNVEV (reference sequence). V gave up 7 bases and J gave up 7 bases, with 8 bases separating them. The CDR3 coding sequence is TGTGCCAGCAAAGGAGGAAATTCACCCCTCCACTTT. Residues: CASKGGNSPLHF.

This rearrangement joins TRBV7-2 to TRBJ2-3; D may be TRBD2 (6 bases). The V end was cut by 1 base, the J end by 2 bases, with 7 bases between. Germline assignment: CDR1 SGHTA and CDR2 FQGNSA. There are 14 residues in the CDR3. The CDR3 DNA sequence: TGTGCCAGCAGCTTAGGCGGGATCACAGATACGCAGTATTTT. Translated, it gives CASSLGGITDTQYF.

V gene TRBV28 combines with J gene TRBJ1-3; TRBD1 matches at 7 bases. CDR1 MDHEN and CDR2 SYDVKM come from the germline V gene. The CDR3 loop spans 15 amino acids. V lost 5 bases, J lost 2 bases, and 6 bases stayed unmatched. The CDR3 loop is CASSTPGTAGNTIYF. The CDR3 DNA sequence: TGTGCCAGCAGTACCCCCGGGACAGCTGGAAACACCATATATTTT.

The CDR3: CASSRQGTTEAFF. The CDR3 DNA follows: TGTGCCAGCAGTCGCCAGGGTACCACTGAAGCTTTCTTT. The chain links TRBV28 to TRBJ1-1, with D possibly being TRBD1 (5 bases). The ends were cut back, 5 bases at V and 4 bases at J, with 11 bases in the middle. The CDR3 consists of 13 residues. Germline V gene data show CDR1 as MDHEN and CDR2 as SYDVKM.

This chain uses TRBV15 with TRBJ1-1; TRBD1 aligns across 10 bases. Germline assignment: CDR1 LNHNV and CDR2 YYDKDF (reference sequence). CDR3 length equals 16 residues. The V segment lost 8 bases and the J segment 1 base; nucleotides outside the gene matches: 10. The CDR3 reads CATGKGQGMGNTEAFF. DNA of the CDR3: TGTGCCACCGGGAAGGGACAGGGGATGGGGAACACTGAAGCTTTCTTT.

In DNA, the CDR3 is TGTGCCAGCTCACCACCGTTCGGGGTCGAGCAGTACTTC. Translating it yields CASSPPFGVEQYF. The gene calls are TRBV18 and TRBJ2-7; possible D gene TRBD2, 5 bases. CDR3 length: 13 residues. Germline CDR1 KGHSH, CDR2 LQKENI. V lost 0 bases and J 6 bases, leaving 9 bases between the germline ends. The full variable domain, in which reference TRBV18 and TRBJ2-7 provide the parts outside the CDR3, is NAGVMQNPRHLVRRRGQEARLRCSPMKGHSHVYWYRQLPEEGLKFMVYLQKENIIDESGMPKERFSAEFPKEGPSILRIQQVVRGDSAAYFCASSPPFGVEQYFGPGTRLTVT.

CDR3 sequence: CASSPGFYYEQYF. In DNA, the CDR3 is TGTGCCAGCAGCCCGGGATTCTACTACGAGCAGTACTTC. J is TRBJ2-7 and V is TRBV5-6; possibly TRBD2 for D (5 bases). CDR3 length equals 13 residues. Trimming cost V 4 bases and J 3 bases, with 11 bases left between them. Germline values: CDR1 SGHDT, CDR2 YYEEEE.

The gene calls are TRBV4-1 and TRBJ2-7, with TRBD1 matching over 7 bases. V was clipped by 0 bases and J by 2 bases; unmatched bases: 7. Looked up from germline, CDR1 is MGHRA and CDR2 is YSYEKL. CDR3 length: 16 amino acids. CDR3 amino acids: CASSQEGTGVPYEQYF. In DNA form, the CDR3 reads TGCGCCAGCAGCCAAGAGGGTACAGGGGTCCCCTACGAGCAGTACTTC.

The J gene is TRBJ1-3, the V gene TRBV14, with no clear D. CDR3 length: 14 residues. CDR1 is SGHDN and CDR2 is FVKESK in the germline V gene. Deletions cut 1 base from V and 4 bases from J, with 8 bases between. The CDR3 DNA is TGTGCCAGCAGCCAAGTACCGAGGGGAAACACCATATATTTT. Its protein is CASSQVPRGNTIYF.

J is TRBJ2-3 and V is TRBV5-4; a possible D gene is TRBD2 (7 bases). This CDR3 contains 15 residues. V shed 2 bases and J shed 1 base, with 11 bases lying between them. Germline V CDR1 and CDR2: SGHNT, YYREEE (reference sequence). The CDR3 loop is CASSFFGGRTDTQYF. CDR3 DNA: TGTGCCAGCAGCTTTTTCGGGGGGCGCACAGATACGCAGTATTTT. Supplemented by reference TRBV5-4 and TRBJ2-3, the full variable domain reads ETGVTQSPTHLIKTRGQQVTLRCSSQSGHNTVSWYQQALGQGPQFIFQYYREEENGRGNFPPRFSGLQFPNYSSELNVNALELDDSALYLCASSFFGGRTDTQYFGPGTRLTVL.